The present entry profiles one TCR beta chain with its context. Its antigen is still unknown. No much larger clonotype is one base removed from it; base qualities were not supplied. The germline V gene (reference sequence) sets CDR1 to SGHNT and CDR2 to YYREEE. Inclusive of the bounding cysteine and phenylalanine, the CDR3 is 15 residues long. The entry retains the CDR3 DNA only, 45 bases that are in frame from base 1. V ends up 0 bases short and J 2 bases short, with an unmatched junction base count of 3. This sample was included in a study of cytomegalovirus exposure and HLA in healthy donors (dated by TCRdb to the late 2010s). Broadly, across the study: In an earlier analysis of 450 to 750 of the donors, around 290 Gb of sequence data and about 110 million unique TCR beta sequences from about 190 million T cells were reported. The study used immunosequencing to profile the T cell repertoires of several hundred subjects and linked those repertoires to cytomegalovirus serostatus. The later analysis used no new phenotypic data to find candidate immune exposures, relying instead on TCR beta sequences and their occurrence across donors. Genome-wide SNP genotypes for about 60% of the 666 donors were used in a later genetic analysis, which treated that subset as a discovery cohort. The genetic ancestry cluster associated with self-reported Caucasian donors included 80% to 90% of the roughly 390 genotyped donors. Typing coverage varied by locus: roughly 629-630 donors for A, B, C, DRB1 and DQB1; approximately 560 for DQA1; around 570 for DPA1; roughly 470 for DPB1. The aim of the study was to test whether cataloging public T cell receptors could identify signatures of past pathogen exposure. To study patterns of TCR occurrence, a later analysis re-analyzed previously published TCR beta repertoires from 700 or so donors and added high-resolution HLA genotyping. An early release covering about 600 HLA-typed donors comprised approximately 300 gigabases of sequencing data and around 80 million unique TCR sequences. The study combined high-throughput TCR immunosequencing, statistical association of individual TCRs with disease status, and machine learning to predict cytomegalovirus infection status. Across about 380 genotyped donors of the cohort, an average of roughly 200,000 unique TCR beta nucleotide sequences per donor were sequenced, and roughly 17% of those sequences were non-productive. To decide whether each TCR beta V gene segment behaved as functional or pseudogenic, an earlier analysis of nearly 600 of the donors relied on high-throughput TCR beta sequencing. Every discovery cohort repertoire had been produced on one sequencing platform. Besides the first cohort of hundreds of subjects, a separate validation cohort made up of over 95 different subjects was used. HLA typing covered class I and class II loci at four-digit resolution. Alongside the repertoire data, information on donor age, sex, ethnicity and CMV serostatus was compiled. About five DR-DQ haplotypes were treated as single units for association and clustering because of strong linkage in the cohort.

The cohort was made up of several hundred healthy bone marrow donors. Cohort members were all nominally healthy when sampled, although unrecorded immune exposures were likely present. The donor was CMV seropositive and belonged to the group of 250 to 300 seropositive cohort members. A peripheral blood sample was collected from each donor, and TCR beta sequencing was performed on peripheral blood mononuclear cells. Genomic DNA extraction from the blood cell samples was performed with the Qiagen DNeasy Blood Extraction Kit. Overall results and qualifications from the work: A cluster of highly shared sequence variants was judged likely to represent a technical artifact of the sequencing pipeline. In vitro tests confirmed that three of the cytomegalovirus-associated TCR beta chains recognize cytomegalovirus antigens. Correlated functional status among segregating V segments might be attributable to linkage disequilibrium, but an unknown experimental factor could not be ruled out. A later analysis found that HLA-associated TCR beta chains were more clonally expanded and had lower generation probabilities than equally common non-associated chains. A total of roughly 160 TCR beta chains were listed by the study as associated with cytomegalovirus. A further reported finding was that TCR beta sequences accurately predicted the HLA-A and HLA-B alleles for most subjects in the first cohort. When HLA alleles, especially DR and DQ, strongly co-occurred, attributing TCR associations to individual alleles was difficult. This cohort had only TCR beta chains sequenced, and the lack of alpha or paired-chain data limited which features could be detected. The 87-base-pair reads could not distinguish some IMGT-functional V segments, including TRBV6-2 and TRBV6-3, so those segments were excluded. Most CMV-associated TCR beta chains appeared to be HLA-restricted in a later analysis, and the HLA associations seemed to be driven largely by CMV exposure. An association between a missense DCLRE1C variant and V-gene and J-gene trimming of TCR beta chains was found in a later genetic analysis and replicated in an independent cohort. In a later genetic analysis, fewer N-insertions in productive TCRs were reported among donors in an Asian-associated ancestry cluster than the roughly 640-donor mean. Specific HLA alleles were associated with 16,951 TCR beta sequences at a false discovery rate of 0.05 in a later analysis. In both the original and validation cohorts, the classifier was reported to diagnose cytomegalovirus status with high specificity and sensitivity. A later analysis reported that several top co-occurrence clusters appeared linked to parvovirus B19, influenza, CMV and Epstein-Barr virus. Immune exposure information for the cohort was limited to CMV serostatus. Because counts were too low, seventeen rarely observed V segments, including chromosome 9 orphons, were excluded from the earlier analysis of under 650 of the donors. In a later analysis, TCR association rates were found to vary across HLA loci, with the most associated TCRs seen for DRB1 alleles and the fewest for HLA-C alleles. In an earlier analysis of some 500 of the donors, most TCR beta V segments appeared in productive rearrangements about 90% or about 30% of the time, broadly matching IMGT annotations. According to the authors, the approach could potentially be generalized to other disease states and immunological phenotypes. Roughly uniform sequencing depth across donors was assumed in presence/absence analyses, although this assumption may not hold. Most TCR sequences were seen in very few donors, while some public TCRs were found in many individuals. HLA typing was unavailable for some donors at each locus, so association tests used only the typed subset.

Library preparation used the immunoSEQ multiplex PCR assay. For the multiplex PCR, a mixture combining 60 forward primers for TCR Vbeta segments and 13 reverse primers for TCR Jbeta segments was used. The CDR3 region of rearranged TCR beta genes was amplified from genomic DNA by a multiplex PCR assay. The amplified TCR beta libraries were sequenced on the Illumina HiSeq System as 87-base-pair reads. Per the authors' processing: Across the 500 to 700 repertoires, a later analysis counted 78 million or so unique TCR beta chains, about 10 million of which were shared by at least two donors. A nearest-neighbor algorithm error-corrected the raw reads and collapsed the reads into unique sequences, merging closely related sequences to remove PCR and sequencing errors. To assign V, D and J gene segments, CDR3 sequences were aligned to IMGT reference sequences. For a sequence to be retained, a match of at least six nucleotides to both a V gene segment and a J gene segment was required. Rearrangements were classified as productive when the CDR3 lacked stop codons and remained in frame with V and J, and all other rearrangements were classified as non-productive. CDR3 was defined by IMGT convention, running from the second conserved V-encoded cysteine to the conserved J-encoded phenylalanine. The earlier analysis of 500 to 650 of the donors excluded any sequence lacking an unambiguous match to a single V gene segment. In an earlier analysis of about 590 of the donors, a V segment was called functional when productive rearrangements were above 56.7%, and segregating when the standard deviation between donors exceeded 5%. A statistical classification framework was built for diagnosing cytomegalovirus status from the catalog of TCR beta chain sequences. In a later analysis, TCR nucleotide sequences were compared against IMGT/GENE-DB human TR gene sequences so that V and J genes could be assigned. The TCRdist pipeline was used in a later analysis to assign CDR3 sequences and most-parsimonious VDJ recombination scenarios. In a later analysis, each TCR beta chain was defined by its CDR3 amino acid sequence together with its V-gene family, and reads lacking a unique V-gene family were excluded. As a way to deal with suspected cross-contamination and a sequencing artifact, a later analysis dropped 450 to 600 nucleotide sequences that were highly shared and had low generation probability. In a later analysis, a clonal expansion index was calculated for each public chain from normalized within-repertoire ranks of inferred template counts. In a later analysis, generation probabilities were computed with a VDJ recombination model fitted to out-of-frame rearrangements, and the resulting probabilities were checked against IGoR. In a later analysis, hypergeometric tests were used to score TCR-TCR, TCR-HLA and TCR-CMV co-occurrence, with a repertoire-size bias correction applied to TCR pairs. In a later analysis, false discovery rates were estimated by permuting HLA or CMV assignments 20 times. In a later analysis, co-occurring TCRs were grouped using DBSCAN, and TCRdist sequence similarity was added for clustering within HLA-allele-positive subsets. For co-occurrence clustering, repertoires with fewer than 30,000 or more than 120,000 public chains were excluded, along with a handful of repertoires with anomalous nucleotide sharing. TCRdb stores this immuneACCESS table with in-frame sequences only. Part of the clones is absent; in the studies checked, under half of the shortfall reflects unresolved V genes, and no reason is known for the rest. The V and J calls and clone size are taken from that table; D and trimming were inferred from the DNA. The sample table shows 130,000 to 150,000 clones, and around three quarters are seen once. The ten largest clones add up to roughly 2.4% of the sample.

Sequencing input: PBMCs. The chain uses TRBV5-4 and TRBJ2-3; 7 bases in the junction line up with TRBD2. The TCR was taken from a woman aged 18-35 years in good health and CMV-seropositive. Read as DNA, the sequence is TGTGCCAGCAGCTTGGGAGCGGGGCCCACAGATACGCAGTATTTT. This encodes CASSLGAGPTDTQYF.